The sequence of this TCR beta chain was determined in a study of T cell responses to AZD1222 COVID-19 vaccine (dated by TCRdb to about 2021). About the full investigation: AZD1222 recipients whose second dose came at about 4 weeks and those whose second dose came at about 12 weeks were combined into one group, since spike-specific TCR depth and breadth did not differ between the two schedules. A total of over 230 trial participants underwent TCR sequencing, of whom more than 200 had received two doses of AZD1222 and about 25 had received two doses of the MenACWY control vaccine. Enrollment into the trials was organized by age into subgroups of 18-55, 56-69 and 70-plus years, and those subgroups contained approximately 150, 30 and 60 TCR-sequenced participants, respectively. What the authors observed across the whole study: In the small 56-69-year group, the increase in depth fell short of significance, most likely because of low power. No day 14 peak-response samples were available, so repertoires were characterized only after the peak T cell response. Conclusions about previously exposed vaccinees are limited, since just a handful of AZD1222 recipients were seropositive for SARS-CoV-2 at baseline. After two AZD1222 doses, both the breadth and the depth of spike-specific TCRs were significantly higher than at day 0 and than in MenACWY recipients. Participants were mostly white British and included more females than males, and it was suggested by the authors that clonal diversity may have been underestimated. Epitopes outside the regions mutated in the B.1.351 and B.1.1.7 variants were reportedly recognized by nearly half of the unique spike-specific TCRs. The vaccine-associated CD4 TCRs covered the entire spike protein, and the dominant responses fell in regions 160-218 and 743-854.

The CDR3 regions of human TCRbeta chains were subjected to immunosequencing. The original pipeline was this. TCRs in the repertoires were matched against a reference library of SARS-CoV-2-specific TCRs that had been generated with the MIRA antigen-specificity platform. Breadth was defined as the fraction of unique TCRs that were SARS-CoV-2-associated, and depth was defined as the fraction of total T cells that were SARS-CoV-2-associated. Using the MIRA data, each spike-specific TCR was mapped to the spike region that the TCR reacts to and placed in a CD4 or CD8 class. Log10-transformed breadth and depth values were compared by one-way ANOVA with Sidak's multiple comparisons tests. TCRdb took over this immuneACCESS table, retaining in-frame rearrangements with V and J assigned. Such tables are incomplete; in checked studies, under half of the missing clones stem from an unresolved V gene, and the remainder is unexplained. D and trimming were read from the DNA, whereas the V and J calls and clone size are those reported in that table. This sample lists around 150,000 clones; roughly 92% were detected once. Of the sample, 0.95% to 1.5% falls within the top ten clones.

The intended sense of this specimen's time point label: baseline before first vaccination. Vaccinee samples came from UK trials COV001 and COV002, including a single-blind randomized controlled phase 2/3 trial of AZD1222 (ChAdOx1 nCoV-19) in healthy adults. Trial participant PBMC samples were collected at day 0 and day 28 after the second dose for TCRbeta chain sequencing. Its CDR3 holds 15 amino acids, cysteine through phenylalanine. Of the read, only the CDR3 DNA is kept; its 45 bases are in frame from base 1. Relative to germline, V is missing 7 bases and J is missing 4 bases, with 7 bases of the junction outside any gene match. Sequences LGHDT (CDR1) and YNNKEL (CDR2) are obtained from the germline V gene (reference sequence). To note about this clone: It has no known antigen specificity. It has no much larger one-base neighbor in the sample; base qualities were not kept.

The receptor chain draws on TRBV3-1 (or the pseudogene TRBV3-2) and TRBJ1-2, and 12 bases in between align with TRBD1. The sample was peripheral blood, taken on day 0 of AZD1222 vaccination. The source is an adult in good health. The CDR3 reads CASKTGTGGGYGYTF. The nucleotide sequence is TGTGCCAGCAAAACCGGGACAGGGGGCGGCTATGGCTACACCTTC.